The rows below give T cell receptor beta chains drawn from one sample of a study of long-term antiretroviral therapy in people with HIV. Clones were sequenced by immunoSEQ multiplex PCR, and TCRdb holds only the in-frame ones, with some missing. This table has 23,000 or so clones, 76% appearing once. The material was unsorted PBMCs, obtained 0.5 years after starting antiretroviral therapy. All receptors derive from a woman between 35 and 50 years old with HIV. Both conserved end residues are part of each CDR3. The D gene is left open where the match is weak. Clone size is not always given. Where it is, it says once, few, many or a class for expanded clones.

TRBJ2-7,TRBV7-9,few,15,TRBD1,TGTGCCAGCAGCCTTACAGGGGCCGATCCTAACGAGCAGTACTTC,CASSLTGADPNEQYF
TRBJ2-5,TRBV7-7,large,15,NA,TGTGCCAGCAGCACCGCCTGGGGGGGGCCAGAGACCCAGTACTTC,CASSTAWGGPETQYF
TRBJ1-5,TRBV6-1,NA,16,NA,TGTGCCAGCAGTGAAGCCCGGGGAGGGGGTAATCAGCCCCAGCATTTT,CASSEARGGGNQPQHF
TRBJ2-7,TRBV11-1,NA,15,NA,TGTGCCAGCAGCTTTTCTCAGGGTGAAGGAGGCGAGCAGTACTTC,CASSFSQGEGGEQYF
TRBJ2-7,TRBV7-9,NA,16,TRBD2,TGTGCCAGCAGCTTAATCACTAGCGGGGGTTACAACGAGCAGTACTTC,CASSLITSGGYNEQYF
TRBJ2-1,TRBV5-6,NA,15,TRBD2,TGTGCCAGCAACGCCCGGGGGGGGGCGCGCAATGAGCAGTTCTTC,CASNARGGARNEQFF
TRBJ1-2,TRBV5-6,few,14,NA,TGTGCCAGCAGCTCGCCGACGGGACACTATGGCTACACCTTC,CASSSPTGHYGYTF
TRBJ2-1,TRBV5-1,NA,16,TRBD1,TGCGCCAGCAGACCAACGCCCGGGACAGGAAACAATGAGCAGTTCTTC,CASRPTPGTGNNEQFF
TRBJ1-5,TRBV6-1,NA,14,NA,TGTGCCAGCAGTGAAGTCGGGGTAGGGCAGCCCCAGCATTTT,CASSEVGVGQPQHF
TRBJ1-1,TRBV5-6,few,13,TRBD1,TGTGCCAGCAGCCGCGACAGGGTCGCTGAAGCTTTCTTT,CASSRDRVAEAFF
TRBJ2-3,TRBV2,NA,16,TRBD2,TGTGCCTCTACGTCCGGGGGGGCCTATAGCACAGATACGCAGTATTTT,CASTSGGAYSTDTQYF
TRBJ1-3,TRBV28,NA,15,TRBD1,TGTGCCAGCAGTTCAGGGGGCGTCGATGGAAACACCATATATTTT,CASSSGGVDGNTIYF
TRBJ1-1,TRBV10-3,NA,13,NA,TGTGCCATCAGTGGTACAGGTAACACTGAAGCTTTCTTT,CAISGTGNTEAFF
TRBJ1-2,TRBV25-1,NA,14,NA,TGTGCCAGCAGTGAATATCGGTTTAACTATGGCTACACCTTC,CASSEYRFNYGYTF
TRBJ2-7,TRBV30,NA,15,NA,TGTGCCTGGAGTGTGGGGGGTACAGGGAAATACGAGCAGTACTTC,CAWSVGGTGKYEQYF
TRBJ1-5,TRBV6-1,NA,19,TRBD1,TGTGCCAGCAGTGATAATAGGGGACAGGCTCTGAATAGCAATCAGCCCCAGCATTTT,CASSDNRGQALNSNQPQHF
TRBJ2-7,TRBV4-2,few,16,NA,TGTGCCAGCAGCCAAGTGGAATCGTCTCGGGGGTACGAGCAGTACTTC,CASSQVESSRGYEQYF
TRBJ1-1,TRBV7-2,few,15,TRBD1,TGTGCCAGCACCCAAAGGGACAGGGGAAACACTGAAGCTTTCTTT,CASTQRDRGNTEAFF
TRBJ1-1,TRBV5-1,NA,15,NA,TGCGCCAGCAGCTTCTGGGGGAGTGAGAACACTGAAGCTTTCTTT,CASSFWGSENTEAFF
TRBJ2-2,TRBV7-2,NA,13,NA,TGTGCCAGCAGCTTAATTAGTACCGGGGAGCTGTTTTTT,CASSLISTGELFF